What follows are 23 T cell receptor beta chains derived from one specimen sequenced in a study of shared clonotypes between healthy human individuals. Some clones are missing from TCRdb's copy, which holds only in-frame ones; the method was immunoSEQ multiplex PCR. The profile shows 2.5 million or so clones, approximately 92% of them singletons. What was sequenced was naive CD4+ T cells sorted from blood. Subset of the sample: CD45RA+ positively selected. The receptors come from a man aged 18 to 29 in good health.

The chain couples TRBV10-3 to TRBJ2-7, with D possibly being TRBD1 (6 bases). The V and J ends lost 2 bases and 2 bases respectively, with 7 bases between them. Germline V gene data show CDR1 as ENHRY and CDR2 as SYGVKD. The CDR3 has 13 residues. As DNA, the CDR3 is TGTGCCATCAGTGAGGCAGGGGCCTACGAGCAGTACTTC. Translation gives CAISEAGAYEQYF.

This clone was seen repeatedly, ten times or more. V gene TRBV19 combines with J gene TRBJ1-1; D is ambiguous. The germline CDR1 and CDR2 sequences are LNHDA and SQIVND (reference sequence). Between the trimmed V and J ends, which lost 4 bases and 1 base, there was a span of 10 bases. The CDR3 loop spans 14 amino acids. Here the CDR3 DNA reads TGTGCCAGTAGTAGATTAACAGCGAACACTGAAGCTTTCTTT. Translated, it gives CASSRLTANTEAFF.

The chain uses TRBV2 and TRBJ2-2; possibly TRBD1 for D (5 bases). The ends were cut back, 0 bases at V and 6 bases at J, with 14 bases in the middle. Germline lookup yields CDR1 SNHLY and CDR2 FYNNEI. The CDR3 sequence is 16 residues long. CDR3 loop: CASSEALLGASGELFF. The CDR3 DNA reads as TGTGCCAGCAGTGAAGCGCTTCTTGGGGCGTCCGGGGAGCTGTTTTTT.

This rearrangement joins TRBV11-2 to TRBJ1-3; D is uncertain. The CDR3 totals 15 residues. Germline V CDR1 and CDR2: SGHAT, FQNNGV. Trimming removed 1 base at V and 0 bases at J, with 7 bases between. Here the CDR3 reads CASSLGRFSGNTIYF. DNA of the CDR3: TGTGCCAGCAGCTTAGGACGGTTCTCTGGAAACACCATATATTTT.

The J gene is TRBJ2-1, the V gene TRBV19; 7 nucleotides line up with TRBD2. Unmatched junction bases numbered 7, after V lost 5 bases and J lost 0 bases. The CDR3 length is 16 residues. Per the germline V gene, CDR1 is LNHDA and CDR2 is SQIVND (reference sequence). The CDR3 sequence is CASSSSRTSSYNEQFF. CDR3 bases: TGTGCCAGTAGTTCTTCCCGGACTAGCTCCTACAATGAGCAGTTCTTC.

This chain connects TRBV9 to TRBJ1-4, with unresolved D. Between the trimmed V and J ends, which lost 4 bases and 0 bases, there was a span of 7 bases. CDR3 length: 14 amino acids. CDR1 is SGDLS, CDR2 YYNGEE, per germline. The CDR3 spells CASSTSPTNEKLFF. CDR3 bases: TGTGCCAGCAGCACTTCCCCAACTAATGAAAAACTGTTTTTT.

V gene TRBV28 combines with J gene TRBJ1-6; 8 nucleotides align to TRBD1. The germline CDR1 and CDR2 sequences are MDHEN and SYDVKM. CDR3 size: 12 residues. The junction had 10 bases not matched to a gene; V was cut back by 7 bases and J by 17 bases. This CDR3 is CASINQGAGFHF. The CDR3 nucleotides read TGTGCCAGCATCAACCAGGGGGCCGGGTTCCACTTT.

Turning to this clone: In the same sample, other DNA sequences code for this CDR3. This chain uses TRBV5-1 with TRBJ1-4; tentative D call: TRBD1 (6 bases). V lost 2 bases and J 0 bases, leaving 11 bases between the germline ends. There are 16 residues in the CDR3. Germline V CDR1 and CDR2: SGHRS, YFSETQ. CDR3 sequence: CASSFGGTATNEKLFF. The CDR3 region has the DNA TGCGCCAGCAGCTTTGGGGGCACTGCAACTAATGAAAAACTGTTTTTT.

This CDR3 reads CASSFVETQYF. The CDR3 DNA reads TGTGCCAGCAGCTTCGTCGAGACCCAGTACTTC. V is TRBV7-8 and J is TRBJ2-5; D is unclear. Germline lookup yields CDR1 SGHVS and CDR2 FQNEAQ. V was trimmed by 3 bases and J by 5 bases, leaving 4 bases between them. This CDR3 contains 11 residues. The full variable domain, its missing parts supplied by reference TRBV7-8 and TRBJ2-5, is GAGVSQSPRYKVAKRGQDVALRCDPISGHVSLFWYQQALGQGPEFLTYFQNEAQLDKSGLPSDRFFAERPEGSVSTLKIQRTQQEDSAVYLCASSFVETQYFGPGTRLLVL.

CDR3 coding DNA: TGTGCCAGCTCACCAAATTGGGGCAGGGACCAAGAGACCCAGTACTTC. This codes for CASSPNWGRDQETQYF. V is TRBV18 and J is TRBJ2-5; a weak D match, TRBD1 (5 bases). Trimming took 2 bases from V and 0 from J, leaving 13 bases between them. From germline, CDR1 is KGHSH and CDR2 LQKENI. CDR3 size: 16 residues.

This sequence joins TRBV6-6 and TRBJ1-5; 7 bases are a match to TRBD1. CDR1 and CDR2 (germline): MNHNY, SVGAGI (reference sequence). The CDR3 covers 16 residues. J was trimmed by 4 bases and V by 0 bases; bases with no gene match: 6. CDR3 nucleotides: TGTGCCAGCAGTTACTCGGTCAAGGGGGCTAATCAGCCCCAGCATTTT. Its protein product is CASSYSVKGANQPQHF.

The chain combines TRBV7-8 with TRBJ2-7; D not certain. The V and J ends lost 1 base and 7 bases respectively, with 8 bases between them. CDR1 is SGHVS, CDR2 FQNEAQ, per germline. The CDR3 length is 12 residues. In DNA, the CDR3 is TGTGCCAGCAGCTTAGTACGCGGTGAGCAGTACTTC. This codes for CASSLVRGEQYF.

On this clone: Other DNA sequences within the sample encode an identical CDR3. The genes are TRBV5-4 and TRBJ2-5, with TRBD2 matching 8 bases. Germline CDR1 and CDR2: SGHNT and YYREEE (reference sequence). CDR3 length: 14 amino acids. Trimming took 3 bases from V and 3 from J; bases not matched to a gene: 4. CDR3 sequence reads: CASSSGTREETQYF. CDR3 sequence (DNA): TGTGCCAGCAGCTCCGGGACTAGGGAAGAGACCCAGTACTTC.

The CDR3 DNA sequence: TGCGCCAGCAGTGAGTCTTATACAAATGAAAAACTGTTTTTT. Amino acids: CASSESYTNEKLFF. The V and J genes are TRBV10-2 and TRBJ1-4; D is unclear. The germline CDR1 and CDR2 sequences are WSHSY and SAAADI. Trimming took off 0 bases at V and 5 bases at J, with 7 bases between the two ends. The length of the CDR3 is 14 residues.

V and J are TRBV6-5 and TRBJ1-3; D is unresolved. The CDR3 covers 15 residues. Germline lookup yields CDR1 MNHEY and CDR2 SVGAGI. V was trimmed by 6 bases and J by 0 bases, leaving 12 bases between them. Written as DNA, the CDR3 is TGTGCCAGCAGCCAGACCGACCACTCTGGAAACACCATATATTTT. Amino acid sequence: CASSQTDHSGNTIYF.

The rearrangement links TRBV6-1 to TRBJ1-2; D gene uncertain. Germline loops: CDR1 MNHNS, CDR2 SASEGT. V was pared by 7 bases and J by 8 bases, with 14 bases between. This CDR3 is 12 amino acids long. CDR3 in DNA: TGTGCCAGCACACTAAGACTTGTGGGCTACACCTTC. Translating it yields CASTLRLVGYTF.

This chain uses TRBV29-1 with TRBJ1-2; D gene unclear. Germline V gene sequence: CDR1 SQVTM, CDR2 ANQGSEA. The CDR3 is made up of 11 amino acids. The V gene lost 3 bases and the J gene lost 6 bases, with 8 bases spanning the gap. The CDR3 nucleotides read TGCAGCGTTGAGTTTTTCAATGGCTACACCTTC. Translating gives CSVEFFNGYTF. Based on the CDR3 plus reference TRBV29-1 and TRBJ1-2, the full variable domain is SAVISQKPSRDICQRGTSLTIQCQVDSQVTMMFWYRQQPGQSLTLIATANQGSEATYESGFVIDKFPISRPNLTFSTLTVSNMSPEDSSIYLCSVEFFNGYTFGSGTRLTVV.

V and J are TRBV2 and TRBJ2-1; D is perhaps TRBD2 (6 bases). This CDR3 is 15 amino acids long. Germline CDR1 is SNHLY and CDR2 is FYNNEI. V lost 5 bases and J 5 bases, leaving 16 bases between the germline ends. The CDR3 nucleotides are TGTGCCAGCAGTACGGGACTCCAACAAAACAATGAGCAGTTCTTC. It specifies CASSTGLQQNNEQFF. Full variable domain (outside the CDR3, taken from reference TRBV2 and TRBJ2-1): EPEVTQTPSHQVTQMGQEVILRCVPISNHLYFYWYRQILGQKVEFLVSFYNNEISEKSEIFDDQFSVERPDGSNFTLKIRSTKLEDSAMYFCASSTGLQQNNEQFFGPGTRLTVL.

V gene TRBV6-6 combines with J gene TRBJ2-2; D is unresolved. Trimming took off 9 bases at V and 3 bases at J, with 11 bases between the two ends. Germline V gene lookup returns CDR1 MNHNY and CDR2 SVGAGI (reference sequence). This CDR3 is 13 amino acids long. The DNA of the CDR3 is TGTGCCAGTAAAGGGTTAGACACCGGGGAGCTGTTTTTT. Amino acids: CASKGLDTGELFF.

The chain recombines TRBV19 with TRBJ1-1; D unresolved. From germline, CDR1 is LNHDA and CDR2 SQIVND (reference sequence). The CDR3 has 14 amino acids. The V end lost 1 base, the J end lost 2 bases, and 8 bases lay between the germline ends. The CDR3 loop reads CASSIGVANTEAFF. CDR3 nucleotide sequence: TGTGCCAGTAGTATAGGGGTGGCTAACACTGAAGCTTTCTTT.

A remark on this clone: Other DNA sequences in this sample translate to the same CDR3. V usage is TRBV18 and J usage is TRBJ2-1; 12 bases map to TRBD2. Per germline, CDR1 KGHSH and CDR2 LQKENI. This CDR3 is 15 amino acids long. V was clipped by 2 bases and J by 5 bases; unmatched bases: 1. CDR3 in amino acids: CASSPRTSGNNEQFF. The CDR3 nucleotides read TGTGCCAGCTCACCAAGGACTAGCGGGAACAATGAGCAGTTCTTC.

V gene TRBV29-1 combines with J gene TRBJ2-7; D ambiguous. V lost 0 bases, J lost 2 bases, and 11 bases lay in between. Germline loops: CDR1 SQVTM, CDR2 ANQGSEA. This CDR3 spans 14 amino acids. The CDR3 DNA reads TGCAGCGTTGAAGAGGGCAGGCGTCCCTACGAGCAGTACTTC. It specifies CSVEEGRRPYEQYF.

This clone appeared once. The rearrangement joins TRBV7-2 to TRBJ2-1; no firm D call. Germline V lookup: CDR1 SGHTA, CDR2 FQGNSA. This CDR3 comprises 13 residues. Trimming stripped 5 bases from V and 0 bases from J, with 5 bases between. In nucleotides, the CDR3 is TGTGCCAGCAGCCAGTCCTCCTACAATGAGCAGTTCTTC. It specifies CASSQSSYNEQFF.